The present T cell receptor beta chain was sequenced within a study of cytotoxic CD8 clonotypes in ibrutinib-treated CLL. CDR1 SGHTA and CDR2 FQGTGA come from the germline V gene. The V and J ends lost 4 bases and 4 bases respectively, with 7 bases between them. The CDR3 is 12 amino acids. The method was immunoSEQ multiplex PCR; TCRdb's version includes in-frame clones alone and lacks a portion of them. Counted here are 29,000 or so clones, about three quarters occurring once; the ten biggest clones make up 51%. The V and J genes are TRBV7-3 and TRBJ1-1; D is perhaps TRBD1 (5 bases). The sequence came from a human donor with chronic lymphocytic leukemia. The material sequenced was PBMCs, taken after 36 months of ibrutinib treatment. The CDR3 DNA follows: TGTGCCAGCAGCTCTCAGGGCACTGAAGCTTTCTTT. Translated: CASSSQGTEAFF.